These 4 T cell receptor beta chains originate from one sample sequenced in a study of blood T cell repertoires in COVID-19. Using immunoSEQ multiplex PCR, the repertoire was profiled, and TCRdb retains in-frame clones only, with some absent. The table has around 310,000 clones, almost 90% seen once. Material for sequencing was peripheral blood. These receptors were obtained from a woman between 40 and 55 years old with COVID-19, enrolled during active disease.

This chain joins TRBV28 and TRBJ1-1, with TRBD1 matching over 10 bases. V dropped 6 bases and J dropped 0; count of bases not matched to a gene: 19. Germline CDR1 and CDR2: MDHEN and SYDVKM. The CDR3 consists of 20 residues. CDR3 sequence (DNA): TGTGCCAGCAGGCCCGGGACAGGGGTCTTTGAGACCATTATGAACACTGAAGCTTTCTTT. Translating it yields CASRPGTGVFETIMNTEAFF.

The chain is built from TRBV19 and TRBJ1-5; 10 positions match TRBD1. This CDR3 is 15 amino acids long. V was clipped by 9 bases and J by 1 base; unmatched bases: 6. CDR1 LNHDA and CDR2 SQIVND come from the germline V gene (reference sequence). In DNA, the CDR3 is TGTGCCAGCCTGGGGACAGGGGTGAGCAATCAGCCCCAGCATTTT. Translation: CASLGTGVSNQPQHF.

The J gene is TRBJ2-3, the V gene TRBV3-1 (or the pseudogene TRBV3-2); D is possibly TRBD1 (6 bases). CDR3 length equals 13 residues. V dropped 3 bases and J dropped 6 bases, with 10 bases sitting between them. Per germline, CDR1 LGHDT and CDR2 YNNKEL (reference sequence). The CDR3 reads CASSQGAIDTQYF. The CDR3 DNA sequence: TGTGCCAGCAGCCAGGGGGCGATTGATACGCAGTATTTT.

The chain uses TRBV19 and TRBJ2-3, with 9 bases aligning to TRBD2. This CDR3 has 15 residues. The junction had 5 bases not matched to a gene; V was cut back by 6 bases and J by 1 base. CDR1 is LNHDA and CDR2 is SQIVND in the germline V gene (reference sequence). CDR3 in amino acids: CASRAAGGRTDTQYF. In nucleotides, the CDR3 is TGTGCCAGTAGAGCAGCGGGAGGCCGCACAGATACGCAGTATTTT.